The 8 T cell receptor beta chains presented below share a single source sample, sequenced in a study of PD-1 blockade in classical Hodgkin lymphoma. Only in-frame clones appear in the TCRdb table, and some are missing; sequencing was by immunoSEQ multiplex PCR. The table has over 5,500 clones, roughly 80% seen once. Relapse was seen in all patients after autologous stem cell transplantation, and brentuximab vedotin exposure was variable. Sequenced here: peripheral blood mononuclear cells (PBMCs), sampled at baseline. These receptors originate from a human donor with classical Hodgkin lymphoma.

The CDR3 region is CASSPSGDSYNEQFF. The CDR3 region has the DNA TGTGCCAGCAGCCCTAGCGGGGACTCCTACAATGAGCAGTTCTTC. The V gene is TRBV7-8, the J gene TRBJ2-1, with 9 bases fitting TRBD2. The germline gives CDR1 SGHVS, CDR2 FQNEAQ. J was trimmed by 0 bases and V by 5 bases; bases with no gene match: 2. The CDR3 is 15 residues long. The full variable domain, its missing parts supplied by reference TRBV7-8 and TRBJ2-1, is GAGVSQSPRYKVAKRGQDVALRCDPISGHVSLFWYQQALGQGPEFLTYFQNEAQLDKSGLPSDRFFAERPEGSVSTLKIQRTQQEDSAVYLCASSPSGDSYNEQFFGPGTRLTVL.

V and J are TRBV7-2 and TRBJ2-5; D gene unclear. The V gene lost 5 bases and the J gene lost 5 bases, with 18 bases spanning the gap. CDR1 SGHTA and CDR2 FQGNSA come from the germline V gene. The CDR3 extends over 15 amino acids. The CDR3 DNA follows: TGTGCCAGCAGCCGAACGCGGAGAGATAGGGAGACCCAGTACTTC. It yields the protein CASSRTRRDRETQYF.

The rearrangement joins TRBV27 to TRBJ1-6; D remains ambiguous. Deletions cut 5 bases from V and 11 bases from J, with 16 bases between. Per germline, CDR1 MNHEY and CDR2 SMNVEV (reference sequence). The CDR3 extends over 14 amino acids. The chain's CDR3 is CASSPLDGDAPLHF. DNA for the CDR3: TGTGCCAGCAGTCCCCTGGACGGGGATGCACCCCTCCACTTT.

The chain is built from TRBV25-1 and TRBJ1-5; 10 nucleotides match TRBD1. V was pared by 8 bases and J by 2 bases, with 3 bases of the junction left unmatched. This CDR3 region has 14 residues. Germline V gene data show CDR1 as MGHDK and CDR2 as SYGVNS. The CDR3 is CASGGQGGNQPQHF. CDR3 sequence (DNA): TGTGCCAGCGGAGGACAGGGGGGCAATCAGCCCCAGCATTTT. The full variable domain, completed using reference TRBV25-1 and TRBJ1-5, is EADIYQTPRYLVIGTGKKITLECSQTMGHDKMYWYQQDPGMELHLIHYSYGVNSTEKGDLSSESTVSRIRTEHFPLTLESARPSHTSQYLCASGGQGGNQPQHFGDGTRLSIL.

V and J are TRBV6-4 and TRBJ2-7; TRBD1 agrees at 11 bases. Germline V lookup: CDR1 MRHNA, CDR2 SNTAGT. V lost 3 bases and J lost 6; bases outside the gene matches: 4. The CDR3 has 14 amino acids. The CDR3 coding sequence is TGTGCCAGCAGTGAAACCGGGACAGGGGGCGAGCAGTACTTC. This codes for CASSETGTGGEQYF.

V gene TRBV12-5 combines with J gene TRBJ1-1, with a tentative D call TRBD1 (5 bases). Germline V gene data show CDR1 as LGHNT and CDR2 as FRNRAP. Trimming cost V 2 bases and J 8 bases, with 9 bases left between them. The CDR3 is 12 amino acids. CDR3 sequence reads: CASGLYPGEAFF. The CDR3 nucleotides read TGTGCTAGTGGTTTGTATCCAGGGGAAGCTTTCTTT.

The J gene is TRBJ1-5, the V gene TRBV28; a possible D gene is TRBD1 (6 bases). The ends were cut back, 7 bases at V and 4 bases at J, with 14 bases in the middle. The CDR3 length is 14 residues. Germline V lookup: CDR1 MDHEN, CDR2 SYDVKM. CDR3 DNA: TGTGCCAGCATCCTAGGGGGGGGAAATCAGCCCCAGCATTTT. Translated, it gives CASILGGGNQPQHF.

CDR3 sequence reads: CASSSAGGLSYNEQFF. CDR3 in DNA: TGTGCCAGCAGTTCAGCCGGGGGCCTCTCCTACAATGAGCAGTTCTTC. The chain joins TRBV9 to TRBJ2-1; D is tentatively TRBD1 or TRBD2 (6 bases each). Trimming took off 5 bases at V and 0 bases at J, with 15 bases between the two ends. The CDR3 spans 16 residues. The germline V gene encodes CDR1 SGDLS and CDR2 YYNGEE.